The 5 T cell receptor beta chains listed next were all sequenced from one sample in a study of T cell responses to AZD1222 COVID-19 vaccine (dated by TCRdb to the early 2020s). This specimen's time point label, interpreted: about 28 days (+/-7) after the second vaccine dose. The library was generated by the immunoSEQ multiplex PCR assay. The table comes from immuneACCESS by way of TCRdb, which keeps in-frame sequences with V and J called. Part of the clones is missing from these tables; in studies checked, under half for an unresolved V gene and the rest for unknown reasons. In this sample the table shows 150,000 to 200,000 clones, about 92% of which occur a single time. Jointly, the top ten make up less than 1.3% of the sample. This sample comprised peripheral blood, obtained 28 days after the second AZD1222 dose. These receptors were obtained from an adult who received the AZD1222 COVID-19 vaccine.

The rearrangement uses TRBV5-1 and TRBJ1-2; no clear D. The CDR3 has 13 residues. Per the germline V gene, CDR1 is SGHRS and CDR2 is YFSETQ. The V and J ends lost 0 bases and 4 bases respectively, with 7 bases between them. The CDR3 spells CASSLAGGYGYTF. For the CDR3, the DNA is TGCGCCAGCAGCTTGGCGGGAGGCTATGGCTACACCTTC.

This sequence joins TRBV11-2 and TRBJ1-3; D gene ambiguous. This CDR3 spans 15 amino acids. Trimming took off 1 base at V and 0 bases at J, with 7 bases between the two ends. CDR1 SGHAT and CDR2 FQNNGV come from the germline V gene. CDR3 DNA sequence: TGTGCCAGCAGCTTAGGGGCCAGCTCTGGAAACACCATATATTTT. It specifies CASSLGASSGNTIYF.

The chain has TRBV5-1 and TRBJ2-7, with 10 bases identical to TRBD2. This CDR3 spans 14 amino acids. Unmatched junction bases numbered 2, after V lost 3 bases and J lost 2 bases. Per germline, CDR1 SGHRS and CDR2 YFSETQ. CDR3: CASSSLAGAYEQYF. DNA of the CDR3: TGCGCCAGCAGCTCCCTAGCGGGAGCCTACGAGCAGTACTTC.

The chain couples TRBV29-1 to TRBJ2-3; 10 bases map to TRBD1. Germline V gene data show CDR1 as SQVTM and CDR2 as ANQGSEA. The V and J ends lost 6 bases and 0 bases, in that order; junction bases with no gene match: 6. The CDR3 length is 15 residues. The CDR3 region has the DNA TGCAGCGTGACCGGACAGGGGGGGAGCACAGATACGCAGTATTTT. The encoded protein is CSVTGQGGSTDTQYF.

This clone appeared a single time. The rearrangement joins TRBV5-1 to TRBJ1-2; D possibly corresponds to TRBD1 (5 bases). V dropped 7 bases and J dropped 3 bases, with 16 bases sitting between them. CDR1 SGHRS and CDR2 YFSETQ come from the germline V gene. The CDR3 is 14 amino acids. This CDR3 is CASSTPGADYGYTF. CDR3 in DNA: TGCGCCAGCTCAACCCCCGGGGCCGACTATGGCTACACCTTC.